This T cell receptor beta chain comes out of a study of T cells in Graves' hyperthyroidism and ophthalmopathy. This clonotype was picked up many times. Its antigen is not identified. General study results and limits: Among thyroid clonotypes expanded above 0.001, most also appeared in blood.

10 ml of fresh peripheral blood supplied the PBMCs. Authors of the study amplified TCR beta CDR3 regions from RNA transcripts. HTBI primers were the set used in a first-round RT-PCR of the TCR CDR3. From the multiplex PCR reads, TCRdb called clonotypes with MiXCR, one entry per CDR3 protein. Among some 600,000 distinct CDR3 sequences listed, about 14% were seen once. CDR3 length: 22 residues. Germline V gene data show CDR1 as SNHLY and CDR2 as FYNNEI. Trimming removed 5 bases from V and 9 bases from J; junction bases left unmatched: 35. The sequencing sample was made of blood. The TCR sequence derives from a woman aged 30 to 39 with Graves' hyperthyroidism that later progressed to Graves' ophthalmopathy. The chain joins TRBV2 to TRBJ2-7; 9 positions agree with TRBD1. For the CDR3, the DNA is TGTGCCAGCAGTCTTGGACAGGGGCCCTCCTACGAGCAGTACTACCTGCATCCACCGCAGTACTTC. Amino acid sequence: CASSLGQGPSYEQYYLHPPQYF.